The clone carrying this T cell receptor beta chain was picked up a small number of times. This sample was taken from a study of blood T cell repertoires in COVID-19. TCRdb's copy holds only in-frame clones and misses some; the assay was immunoSEQ multiplex PCR. The sample has 110,000 to 150,000 clones; over 75% are singletons. This CDR3 spans 14 amino acids. V shed 0 bases, J shed 5 bases, and the junction held 3 bases outside the gene matches. Germline CDR1 SEHNR, CDR2 FQNEAQ (reference sequence). The source material was peripheral blood. The rearrangement joins TRBV7-9 to TRBJ2-7; 8 bases are shared with TRBD2. The source is a woman aged 55-75 years with active COVID-19. The chain's CDR3 is CASSLARGLDEQYF. CDR3 nucleotide sequence: TGTGCCAGCAGCTTAGCCAGGGGACTAGACGAGCAGTACTTC.